Below, 31 T cell receptor beta chains from the same sample are listed, as sequenced in a study of shared clonotypes between healthy human individuals. TCRdb's copy holds only in-frame clones and misses some; the assay was immunoSEQ multiplex PCR. The table shows about 380,000 clones, with approximately 97% occurring only once. Specimen: memory CD8+ T cells sorted from blood. Sample subset: CD45RO+ cells pooled with CCR7-negative TemRA cells. The receptor source for this set is a man younger than 40 in good health.

This rearrangement joins TRBV28 to TRBJ2-7, with TRBD1 as a possible D gene (6 bases). Per the germline V gene, CDR1 is MDHEN and CDR2 is SYDVKM. The CDR3 sequence is 13 residues long. Between the trimmed V and J ends, which lost 4 bases and 5 bases, there was a span of 12 bases. The CDR3 spells CASSSTGFHEQYF. For the CDR3, the DNA is TGTGCCAGCAGTTCAACAGGGTTCCACGAGCAGTACTTC.

The count of this clone is one. The V gene is TRBV2, the J gene TRBJ2-1, with 10 bases that match TRBD2. Germline loops: CDR1 SNHLY, CDR2 FYNNEI. V gave up 6 bases and J gave up 9 bases; unmatched junction bases: 8. CDR3 length: 14 residues. CDR3 sequence (DNA): TGTGCCAGCAGGATTAGCGGGAGGCACCTTGAGCAGTTCTTC. The encoded protein is CASRISGRHLEQFF.

The rearrangement joins TRBV6-6 to TRBJ2-7; D unresolved. Trimming shortened V by 0 bases and J by 4 bases, and 4 bases separated the two germline ends. Germline V gene sequence: CDR1 MNHNY, CDR2 SVGAGI (reference sequence). CDR3 length equals 12 residues. CDR3 in amino acids: CASSYSKYEQYF. The CDR3 DNA follows: TGTGCCAGCAGTTACTCTAAGTACGAGCAGTACTTC.

The DNA of the CDR3 is TGCGCCAGCAGCCAAACCTCGGGACAGGGGGTCGGAGAGACCCAGTACTTC. It yields the protein CASSQTSGQGVGETQYF. The chain uses TRBV4-1 and TRBJ2-5; TRBD1 agrees at 11 bases. This CDR3 region has 17 residues. V lost 2 bases and J lost 4; bases outside the gene matches: 9. Germline lookup yields CDR1 MGHRA and CDR2 YSYEKL.

This CDR3 is CARSLLAGGRRAFF. DNA of the CDR3: TGTGCCAGAAGCTTGTTGGCAGGGGGCCGGCGGGCTTTCTTT. V is TRBV5-3 and J is TRBJ1-1, with 8 bases matching TRBD1. TRBV5-3 is annotated as an ORF whose role is uncertain. The junction had 10 bases not matched to a gene; V was cut back by 1 base and J by 11 bases. This CDR3 has 14 amino acids.

The rearrangement links TRBV28 to TRBJ1-5; D perhaps matches TRBD1 (5 bases). The CDR3 covers 11 residues. Trimming left V 2 bases short and J 11 bases short, with 7 bases between. Germline assignment: CDR1 MDHEN and CDR2 SYDVKM. CDR3 loop: CASSLRQSQHF. Written as DNA, the CDR3 is TGTGCCAGCAGTTTACGACAGTCCCAGCATTTT.

The chain joins TRBV4-1 to TRBJ2-1; 8 bases map to TRBD1. V was clipped by 4 bases and J by 6 bases; unmatched bases: 8. In germline, CDR1 is MGHRA, CDR2 YSYEKL. The CDR3 covers 15 residues. In DNA form, the CDR3 reads TGCGCCAGCAGCCTCATAGAGACAGGGGTCAATGAGCAGTTCTTC. It encodes CASSLIETGVNEQFF.

The chain couples TRBV15 to TRBJ2-7, with 7 bases matching TRBD1. In germline, CDR1 is LNHNV, CDR2 YYDKDF (reference sequence). The CDR3 runs to 14 residues. With V trimmed by 4 bases and J by 2 bases, 5 bases remained unmatched. Written as DNA, the CDR3 is TGTGCCACCAGCACAAGACAGGGTACCTACGAGCAGTACTTC. Translated, it gives CATSTRQGTYEQYF.

This sequence joins TRBV7-8 and TRBJ2-3; D is perhaps TRBD2 (7 bases). CDR3 length: 13 amino acids. V dropped 1 base and J dropped 10 bases, with 12 bases sitting between them. Germline CDR1 reads SGHVS; CDR2 reads FQNEAQ. CDR3 in amino acids: CASSLGFGGPQYF. For the CDR3, the DNA is TGTGCCAGCAGCTTAGGATTCGGGGGGCCGCAGTATTTT.

The genes are TRBV2 and TRBJ2-1; TRBD2 agrees at 12 bases. The CDR3 is 16 residues long. The J segment lost 5 bases and the V segment lost 4 bases, leaving 6 bases of the junction unmatched. Germline V gene sequence: CDR1 SNHLY, CDR2 FYNNEI. CDR3 bases: TGTGCCAGCAGTGCGCTAGCGGGAGGGTCCCACAATGAGCAGTTCTTC. Translating it yields CASSALAGGSHNEQFF.

J is TRBJ2-6 and V is TRBV4-1, with 7 bases that match TRBD2. V lost 0 bases, J lost 2 bases, and 7 bases stayed unmatched. Germline CDR1 MGHRA, CDR2 YSYEKL. The CDR3 runs 18 residues. The CDR3 loop is CASSQESLGGTGANVLTF. The DNA of the CDR3 is TGCGCCAGCAGCCAAGAGAGTTTGGGGGGGACTGGGGCCAACGTCCTGACTTTC.

This clone was seen once. This chain links TRBV7-8 with TRBJ2-2; 11 bases line up with TRBD2. V was clipped by 3 bases and J by 5 bases; unmatched bases: 8. The CDR3 totals 17 residues. Germline V gene data show CDR1 as SGHVS and CDR2 as FQNEAQ. CDR3 amino acids: CASSLRLAGPKTGELFF. The CDR3 DNA is TGTGCCAGCAGCTTGCGACTAGCGGGACCCAAGACCGGGGAGCTGTTTTTT.

The rearrangement links TRBV9 to TRBJ2-7; TRBD1 aligns across 7 bases. Trimming cost V 3 bases and J 3 bases; bases outside gene matches: 6. Germline V CDR1 and CDR2: SGDLS, YYNGEE. The CDR3 has 14 amino acids. Written as DNA, the CDR3 is TGTGCCAGCAGCGAGACAGGGACGCACTACGAGCAGTACTTC. It codes for CASSETGTHYEQYF.

The chain recombines TRBV2 with TRBJ1-5; 8 bases fit TRBD1. Trimming cost V 6 bases and J 7 bases; bases outside gene matches: 11. This CDR3 comprises 15 residues. Germline assignment: CDR1 SNHLY and CDR2 FYNNEI. The CDR3 bases are TGTGCCAGCAGAGACACACAGGGGGGCGGGCAGCCCCAGCATTTT. The encoded protein is CASRDTQGGGQPQHF.

V gene TRBV10-3 combines with J gene TRBJ2-7; D is undetermined. Germline V gene sequence: CDR1 ENHRY, CDR2 SYGVKD. This CDR3 is 14 amino acids long. Trimming shortened V by 0 bases and J by 7 bases, and 13 bases separated the two germline ends. The CDR3 DNA follows: TGTGCCATCAGTGAGTCAGTGTCCGGGCGGGAGCAGTACTTC. Translation gives CAISESVSGREQYF.

The chain carries TRBV28 and TRBJ2-3; D remains unclear. CDR3 length: 13 residues. Germline lookup yields CDR1 MDHEN and CDR2 SYDVKM. The V end lost 7 bases, the J end lost 0 bases, and 8 bases lay between the germline ends. This chain's CDR3 is CASTLDSTDTQYF. The DNA for the CDR3 is TGTGCCAGCACCCTCGACAGCACAGATACGCAGTATTTT. The variable domain in full, completed from reference TRBV28 and TRBJ2-3, reads DVKVTQSSRYLVKRTGEKVFLECVQDMDHENMFWYRQDPGLGLRLIYFSYDVKMKEKGDIPEGYSVSREKKERFSLILESASTNQTSMYLCASTLDSTDTQYFGPGTRLTVL.

The chain joins TRBV19 to TRBJ2-5, with D possibly being TRBD2 (5 bases). The CDR3 covers 18 residues. The germline V and J ends were trimmed by 3 bases and 5 bases, with 25 bases remaining between them. CDR1 and CDR2 (germline): LNHDA, SQIVND (reference sequence). Written as DNA, the CDR3 is TGTGCCAGTAGTATGAGCCACGGGGTAGGGTCTGGGTTCGAGACCCAGTACTTC. It specifies CASSMSHGVGSGFETQYF.

This chain joins TRBV27 and TRBJ2-7, with unresolved D. The CDR3 is 13 amino acids. Deletions cut 3 bases from V and 1 base from J, with 7 bases between. Looked up from germline, CDR1 is MNHEY and CDR2 is SMNVEV (reference sequence). In DNA, the CDR3 is TGTGCCAGCAGTTTCAGGTCTTCCTACGAGCAGTACTTC. It is translated as CASSFRSSYEQYF.

As concerns this clone: The same CDR3 also results from other DNA sequences found in this sample. The chain recombines TRBV5-1 with TRBJ2-2, with no clear D. Per the germline V gene, CDR1 is SGHRS and CDR2 is YFSETQ. This CDR3 contains 12 residues. V lost 0 bases, J lost 6 bases, and 3 bases lay in between. CDR3 protein: CASSLGAGELFF. The CDR3, as DNA: TGCGCCAGCAGCTTGGGTGCCGGGGAGCTGTTTTTT. The full variable domain, with the rest looked up from reference TRBV5-1 and TRBJ2-2, is KAGVTQTPRYLIKTRGQQVTLSCSPISGHRSVSWYQQTPGQGLQFLFEYFSETQRNKGNFPGRFSGRQFSNSRSEMNVSTLELGDSALYLCASSLGAGELFFGEGSRLTVL.

V is TRBV7-3 and J is TRBJ2-3, with D possibly TRBD2 on 5 matching bases. Trimming removed 6 bases from V and 10 bases from J, with 14 bases in between. This CDR3 region has 12 residues. CDR1 and CDR2 from the germline V gene are SGHTA and FQGTGA. CDR3 DNA: TGTGCCAGCAGTCCCTTCGGGGTTGCGCAGTATTTT. Amino acid sequence: CASSPFGVAQYF.

The chain joins TRBV2 to TRBJ1-5; 8 positions agree with TRBD1. CDR1 and CDR2 from the germline V gene are SNHLY and FYNNEI. Trimming took 4 bases from V and 3 from J; bases not matched to a gene: 8. This CDR3 has 16 residues. The CDR3 region is CASSVGDRPPNQPQHF. CDR3 DNA sequence: TGTGCCAGCAGTGTTGGGGACAGGCCTCCCAATCAGCCCCAGCATTTT.

This chain connects TRBV2 to TRBJ2-1; 9 bases are a match to TRBD1. J lost 4 bases, V lost 11 bases, and 12 bases had no gene match. The CDR3 covers 15 residues. Germline loops: CDR1 SNHLY, CDR2 FYNNEI. The CDR3 reads CAGAAQGAGYNEQFF. DNA of the CDR3: TGTGCCGGAGCTGCACAGGGGGCAGGGTACAATGAGCAGTTCTTC.

V is TRBV7-8 and J is TRBJ1-3; 10 bases match TRBD1. The germline CDR1 and CDR2 sequences are SGHVS and FQNEAQ. Losses at the gene ends were 2 bases for V and 5 bases for J; bases not matched to a gene: 3. The CDR3 sequence is 15 residues long. The CDR3 bases are TGTGCCAGCAGCTTATGGACAGGGGGGAGAAACACCATATATTTT. Translation gives CASSLWTGGRNTIYF.

The chain joins TRBV29-1 to TRBJ2-5; 10 nucleotides match TRBD1. Trimming removed 4 bases from V and 4 bases from J; junction bases left unmatched: 3. CDR3 length: 13 residues. Germline V gene data show CDR1 as SQVTM and CDR2 as ANQGSEA. CDR3 DNA sequence: TGCAGCGTTGGGCGGACAGGGGGAGAGACCCAGTACTTC. This encodes CSVGRTGGETQYF.

With regard to this clone: The same CDR3 can be traced to other DNA sequences in this sample. V and J are TRBV10-3 and TRBJ2-4; perhaps D is TRBD1 or TRBD2 (5 bases each). Germline V gives CDR1 ENHRY, CDR2 SYGVKD. This CDR3 is built from 12 residues. The V end was cut by 3 bases, the J end by 7 bases, with 7 bases between. The CDR3 is CAISDRENIQYF. The CDR3 nucleotides read TGTGCCATCAGTGACAGGGAGAACATTCAGTACTTC.

The rearrangement joins TRBV6-5 to TRBJ1-4; D might be TRBD1 (5 bases). V was shortened by 7 bases and J by 1 base, with 10 bases between the two germline ends. The CDR3 has 14 residues. CDR1 and CDR2 (germline): MNHEY, SVGAGI. As DNA, the CDR3 is TGTGCCAGCAACAACAGGTTAACTAATGAAAAACTGTTTTTT. This translates into CASNNRLTNEKLFF.

The chain has TRBV14 and TRBJ2-1; D perhaps matches TRBD2 (5 bases). The CDR3 runs 16 residues. V shed 0 bases and J shed 1 base, with 10 bases lying between them. Germline CDR1 and CDR2: SGHDN and FVKESK. The CDR3: CASSQDLGSSYNEQFF. In DNA, the CDR3 is TGTGCCAGCAGCCAAGATCTAGGGAGTTCCTACAATGAGCAGTTCTTC. Variable domain in full (rest from reference TRBV14 and TRBJ2-1): EAGVTQFPSHSVIEKGQTVTLRCDPISGHDNLYWYRRVMGKEIKFLLHFVKESKQDESGMPNNRFLAERTGGTYSTLKVQPAELEDSGVYFCASSQDLGSSYNEQFFGPGTRLTVL.

The chain recombines TRBV2 with TRBJ1-4; D unresolved. CDR1 SNHLY and CDR2 FYNNEI come from the germline V gene. This CDR3 has 16 residues. Trimming took off 6 bases at V and 5 bases at J, with 19 bases between the two ends. CDR3 loop: CASRLVDSAFNEKLFF. As DNA, the CDR3 is TGTGCCAGCAGGCTCGTAGACTCGGCTTTCAATGAAAAACTGTTTTTT.

Concerning this clone itself: The same CDR3 can be traced to other DNA sequences in this sample. CDR3 in DNA: TGTGCCAGCAGCTTAGTTCAGGGAAACTATGGCTACACCTTC. Translation gives CASSLVQGNYGYTF. The chain has TRBV11-2 and TRBJ1-2; D may be TRBD1 (5 bases). Germline values: CDR1 SGHAT, CDR2 FQNNGV. V was pared by 1 base and J by 2 bases, with 8 bases between. There are 14 residues in the CDR3.

This clone was observed once. The gene calls are TRBV14 and TRBJ1-4; TRBD1 might be the D (5 bases). This CDR3 is 16 amino acids long. CDR1 SGHDN and CDR2 FVKESK come from the germline V gene. Trimming removed 0 bases at V and 5 bases at J, with 13 bases between. CDR3 amino acids: CASSQDVREGNEKLFF. CDR3 DNA: TGTGCCAGCAGCCAAGATGTCCGGGAGGGGAATGAAAAACTGTTTTTT. The variable domain in full, with the rest retrieved from reference TRBV14 and TRBJ1-4, is EAGVTQFPSHSVIEKGQTVTLRCDPISGHDNLYWYRRVMGKEIKFLLHFVKESKQDESGMPNNRFLAERTGGTYSTLKVQPAELEDSGVYFCASSQDVREGNEKLFFGSGTQLSVL.

This clone was found once. This chain links TRBV6-5 with TRBJ1-1, with D unresolved. The CDR3 spans 13 residues. Trimming took off 5 bases at V and 1 base at J, with 8 bases between the two ends. Germline V gene lookup returns CDR1 MNHEY and CDR2 SVGAGI. The CDR3 protein is CASSPPRNTEAFF. Here the CDR3 DNA reads TGTGCCAGCAGTCCCCCTCGGAACACTGAAGCTTTCTTT.